A selection of T cell receptor beta chains follows, all from one sample in a study of blood T cell repertoires in COVID-19. Repertoires were generated with immunoSEQ multiplex PCR, while TCRdb's copy carries only in-frame clones and drops some. The sample records hundreds of thousands of clones, around 86% being singletons. The sequencing input was peripheral blood. These receptor sequences come from a human donor in a cohort sampled during active COVID-19. Each CDR3 is given without its conserved first and last residue. A D gene is named only where the DNA matches it firmly.

J gene: TRBJ2-7
V gene: TRBV14
D gene: -
CDR3 protein: ASSQAAGTYEQY

J gene: TRBJ1-6
V gene: TRBV18
D gene: -
CDR3 protein: ASSPGRAGGSPLH

J gene: TRBJ1-1
V gene: TRBV6-1
D gene: -
CDR3 protein: ASSEKIRRFFSEAF

J gene: TRBJ1-1
V gene: TRBV5-6
D gene: TRBD1
CDR3 protein: ASSLDVGGVSF

J gene: TRBJ1-2
V gene: TRBV6-5
D gene: -
CDR3 protein: ASSSSGGRGGYT

J gene: TRBJ2-1
V gene: TRBV5-1
D gene: TRBD2
CDR3 protein: ASSLELAGANEQF

J gene: TRBJ2-2
V gene: TRBV5-1
D gene: -
CDR3 protein: ASSQGGRVTGELF

J gene: TRBJ1-1
V gene: TRBV7-9
D gene: TRBD1
CDR3 protein: ASSLRVQGDEAF

J gene: TRBJ1-3
V gene: TRBV7-8
D gene: -
CDR3 protein: ASSLEGGMSGNTIY

J gene: TRBJ2-3
V gene: TRBV7-9
D gene: TRBD2
CDR3 protein: ASSLWLLSGRAQGRTQY

J gene: TRBJ2-7
V gene: TRBV28
D gene: TRBD1
CDR3 protein: ASGMGTGEVHEQY

J gene: TRBJ1-2
V gene: TRBV7-8
D gene: TRBD1
CDR3 protein: ASSSDRERANYGYT

J gene: TRBJ2-7
V gene: TRBV18
D gene: TRBD1
CDR3 protein: ASSTGKGAWSYEQY

J gene: TRBJ2-5
V gene: TRBV27
D gene: -
CDR3 protein: ASSRLETQY

J gene: TRBJ2-5
V gene: TRBV5-4
D gene: -
CDR3 protein: ASSLAVGLEQETQY

J gene: TRBJ2-7
V gene: TRBV15
D gene: -
CDR3 protein: ATSRGHNYEQY

J gene: TRBJ2-1
V gene: TRBV7-7
D gene: TRBD1
CDR3 protein: ASSLAGQEPYNEQF

J gene: TRBJ1-5
V gene: TRBV30
D gene: -
CDR3 protein: AWSVSESQPQH

J gene: TRBJ1-5
V gene: TRBV6-5
D gene: -
CDR3 protein: ASSYERGQPQH

J gene: TRBJ2-5
V gene: TRBV28
D gene: TRBD1
CDR3 protein: ASSGGQGVETQY

J gene: TRBJ1-5
V gene: TRBV5-5
D gene: -
CDR3 protein: ASSLVQGFNQPQH

J gene: TRBJ2-1
V gene: TRBV15
D gene: -
CDR3 protein: ATSPQGRESNEQF

J gene: TRBJ2-3
V gene: TRBV7-2
D gene: TRBD2
CDR3 protein: ASSLEGLAGGSDTQY

J gene: TRBJ2-3
V gene: TRBV25-1
D gene: -
CDR3 protein: ASSGWAGGTDTQY

J gene: TRBJ2-1
V gene: TRBV29-1
D gene: TRBD1
CDR3 protein: SVDGQGAAEQF

J gene: TRBJ2-5
V gene: TRBV20-1
D gene: TRBD1
CDR3 protein: SASFRGQY

J gene: TRBJ2-7
V gene: TRBV27
D gene: TRBD2
CDR3 protein: ASRGLEGYEQY

J gene: TRBJ2-5
V gene: TRBV13
D gene: TRBD2
CDR3 protein: ASSPGSGGETQY

J gene: TRBJ2-6
V gene: TRBV27
D gene: -
CDR3 protein: ASRRSGSGANVLT

J gene: TRBJ2-1
V gene: TRBV7-2
D gene: TRBD2
CDR3 protein: ASTPFPSGGYNEQF

J gene: TRBJ2-5
V gene: TRBV4-1
D gene: TRBD1
CDR3 protein: ASSPRDRVKETQY

J gene: TRBJ1-3
V gene: TRBV28
D gene: -
CDR3 protein: ASSLIGRGSRGNTIY

J gene: TRBJ1-2
V gene: TRBV5-4
D gene: -
CDR3 protein: ASSSTYRANYGYT

J gene: TRBJ2-5
V gene: TRBV7-7
D gene: -
CDR3 protein: ASSRQWTETQY

J gene: TRBJ2-1
V gene: TRBV5-4
D gene: TRBD1
CDR3 protein: ASSLGQGIYNEQF

J gene: TRBJ1-2
V gene: TRBV28
D gene: -
CDR3 protein: ASSSTGIYGYT

J gene: TRBJ1-3
V gene: TRBV6-1
D gene: -
CDR3 protein: ASSDNSGNTIY

J gene: TRBJ1-2
V gene: TRBV5-5
D gene: TRBD1
CDR3 protein: ASSADRAGYGYT

J gene: TRBJ2-3
V gene: TRBV5-4
D gene: -
CDR3 protein: ASSLQTGTDTQY

J gene: TRBJ2-5
V gene: TRBV29-1
D gene: TRBD1
CDR3 protein: SVGTGREETQY

J gene: TRBJ2-7
V gene: TRBV28
D gene: -
CDR3 protein: ASSLQDGGISSYEQY